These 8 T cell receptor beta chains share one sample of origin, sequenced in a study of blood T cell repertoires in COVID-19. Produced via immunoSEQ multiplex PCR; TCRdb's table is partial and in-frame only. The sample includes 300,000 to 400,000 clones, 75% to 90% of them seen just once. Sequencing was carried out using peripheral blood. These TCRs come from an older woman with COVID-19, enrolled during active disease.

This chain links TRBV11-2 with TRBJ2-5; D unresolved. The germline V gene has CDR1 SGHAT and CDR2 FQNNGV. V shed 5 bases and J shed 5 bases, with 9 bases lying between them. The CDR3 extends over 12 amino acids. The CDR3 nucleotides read TGTGCCAGCAGCCCCCTCGAGGAGACCCAGTACTTC. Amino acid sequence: CASSPLEETQYF.

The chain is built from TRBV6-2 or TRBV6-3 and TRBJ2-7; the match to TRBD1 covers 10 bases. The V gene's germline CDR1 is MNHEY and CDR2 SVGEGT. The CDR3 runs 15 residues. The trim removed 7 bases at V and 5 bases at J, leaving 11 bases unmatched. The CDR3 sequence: CASTPETGTGDEQYF. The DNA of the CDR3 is TGTGCCAGCACCCCAGAAACCGGGACAGGGGACGAGCAGTACTTC.

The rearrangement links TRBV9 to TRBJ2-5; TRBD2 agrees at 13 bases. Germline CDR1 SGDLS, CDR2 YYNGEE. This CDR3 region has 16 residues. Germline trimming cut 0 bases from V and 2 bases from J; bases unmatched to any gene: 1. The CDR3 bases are TGTGCCAGCAGCGTAGGGGGACTAGCGGGGCAAGAGACCCAGTACTTC. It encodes CASSVGGLAGQETQYF.

The CDR3 DNA reads TGCGCCAGCAACCCGACGTTCAGCGGGGGCCACAATGAGCAGTTCTTC. Translated, it gives CASNPTFSGGHNEQFF. The chain has TRBV4-1 and TRBJ2-1; TRBD2 agrees at 8 bases. Germline-derived CDR1 and CDR2 are MGHRA and YSYEKL. Losses at the gene ends were 7 bases for V and 5 bases for J; bases not matched to a gene: 13. The CDR3 runs 16 residues.

As DNA, the CDR3 is TGTGCCAGTAGTATGGGGGGCTACGAGCAGTACTTC. This codes for CASSMGGYEQYF. The chain employs TRBV19 and TRBJ2-7; tentative D call: TRBD2 (6 bases). V was clipped by 3 bases and J by 3 bases, with 6 bases between them. The CDR3 is 12 residues long. Germline V lookup: CDR1 LNHDA, CDR2 SQIVND (reference sequence).

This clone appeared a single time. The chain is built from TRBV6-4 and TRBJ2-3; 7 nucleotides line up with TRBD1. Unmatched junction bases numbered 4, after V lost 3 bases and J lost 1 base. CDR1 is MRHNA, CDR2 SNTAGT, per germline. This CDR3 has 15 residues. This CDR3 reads CASSEQGTRTDTQYF. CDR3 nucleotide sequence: TGTGCCAGCAGTGAACAGGGGACACGCACAGATACGCAGTATTTT.

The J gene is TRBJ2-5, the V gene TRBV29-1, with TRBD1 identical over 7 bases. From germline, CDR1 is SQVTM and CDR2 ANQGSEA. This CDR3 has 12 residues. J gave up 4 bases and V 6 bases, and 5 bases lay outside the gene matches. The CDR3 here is CSVYRGSETQYF. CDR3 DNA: TGCAGCGTATACAGGGGTTCAGAGACCCAGTACTTC.

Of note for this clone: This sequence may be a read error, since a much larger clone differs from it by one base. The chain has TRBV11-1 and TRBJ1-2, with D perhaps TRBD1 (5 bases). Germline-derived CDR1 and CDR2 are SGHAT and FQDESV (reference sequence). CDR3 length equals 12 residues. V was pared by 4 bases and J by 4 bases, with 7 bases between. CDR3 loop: CASSSGFYGYTF. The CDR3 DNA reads TGTGCCAGCAGCTCAGGGTTCTATGGCTACACCTTC.